The clone carrying this TCR beta chain was observed a handful of times. What it binds is unknown. This specimen comes from a study of T cell repertoires in cytomegalovirus infection. TCRdb fed the reads into MiXCR, producing one record per CDR3 protein. The repertoire holds roughly 500,000 distinct CDR3 sequences, with 33% as singletons. The CDR3 is 15 amino acids. V was cut by 5 bases and J by 0 bases, with 11 bases left in between. CDR1 is SGHTA and CDR2 is FQGTGA in the germline V gene. The receptor comes from a human donor in good health (CMV status not recorded). Some clones in this sample may be carry-over from other donors' samples. Sequenced material: cultured PBMCs, taken from culture after CMV antigen stimulation. This chain connects TRBV7-3 to TRBJ2-1; no reliable D call. CDR3 nucleotide sequence: TGTGCCAGCAGCCCAGCAAGGAGCTCCTACAATGAGCAGTTCTTC. Residues: CASSPARSSYNEQFF.